The 20 T cell receptor beta chains listed next were all sequenced from one sample in a study of T-cell memory formation after mild COVID-19. From the 5' RACE reads, TCRdb called clonotypes with MiXCR, one entry per CDR3 protein. The table has 210,000 or so distinct CDR3 sequences, around 16% seen once; the top ten hold 2.4%. Sample: PBMCs or a T cell subset sorted from them (not recorded which). Every receptor here comes from an adult woman who had mild COVID-19 (a few samples of this study predate the infection). Cell type and time point are not known.

The chain joins TRBV9 to TRBJ2-3; D is unclear. The CDR3 has 17 residues. V gave up 0 bases and J gave up 3 bases, with 17 bases separating them. In germline, CDR1 is SGDLS, CDR2 YYNGEE. Here the CDR3 reads CASSVEGRPLGTDTQYF. CDR3 DNA sequence: TGTGCCAGCAGCGTAGAGGGCAGGCCCTTGGGGACAGATACGCAGTATTTT.

The CDR3 region has the DNA TGTGCCAGCAGCTTAGGGGGACTTGGAAATGAGCAGTTCTTC. This translates into CASSLGGLGNEQFF. The chain carries TRBV7-6 and TRBJ2-1; the D gene is possibly TRBD2 (6 bases). This CDR3 is 14 amino acids long. V was shortened by 1 base and J by 7 bases, with 11 bases between the two germline ends. The V gene's germline CDR1 is SGHVS and CDR2 FNYEAQ. The complete variable domain, with remaining parts taken from reference TRBV7-6 and TRBJ2-1, reads GAGVSQSPRYKVTKRGQDVALRCDPISGHVSLYWYRQALGQGPEFLTYFNYEAQQDKSGLPNDRFSAERPEGSISTLTIQRTEQRDSAMYRCASSLGGLGNEQFFGPGTRLTVL.

The V call is TRBV11-1, the J call TRBJ2-3; tentatively, D is TRBD1 or TRBD2 (6 bases each). The length of the CDR3 is 14 residues. Germline V CDR1 and CDR2: SGHAT, FQDESV (reference sequence). V lost 8 bases to trimming and J lost 4 bases, with 16 bases between them. The CDR3 region is CASSRSRGPDTQYF. CDR3 coding DNA: TGTGCCAGCTCCCGAAGTCGGGGGCCAGATACGCAGTATTTT.

The gene calls are TRBV12-3 or TRBV12-4 and TRBJ2-1; 14 bases are a match to TRBD2. The CDR3 runs 14 residues. Unmatched junction bases numbered 3, after V lost 6 bases and J lost 8 bases. The CDR3 spells CASRRLAGGHEQFF. CDR3 DNA: TGTGCCAGCAGACGACTAGCGGGGGGGCATGAGCAGTTCTTC.

The rearrangement joins TRBV3-1 to TRBJ1-2; D remains unclear. Trimming removed 2 bases at V and 0 bases at J, with 7 bases between. Per the germline V gene, CDR1 is LGHDT and CDR2 is YNNKEL (reference sequence). The CDR3 sequence is 14 residues long. The CDR3 nucleotides read TGTGCCAGCAGCCAACCAGGAGCTAACTATGGCTACACCTTC. The encoded protein is CASSQPGANYGYTF.

This clonotype has a handful of counts. V is TRBV15 and J is TRBJ1-5; D uncertain. Germline V lookup: CDR1 LNHNV, CDR2 YYDKDF (reference sequence). This CDR3 comprises 16 residues. V lost 4 bases to trimming and J lost 8 bases, with 21 bases between them. DNA of the CDR3: TGTGCCACCAGCAAACACCCTTGGCAACCGGAAAAGCCCCAGCATTTT. This encodes CATSKHPWQPEKPQHF.

A few counts support this clonotype. The V call is TRBV20-1, the J call TRBJ1-4; D call uncertain. V shed 5 bases and J shed 8 bases, with 21 bases lying between them. Germline V CDR1 and CDR2: DFQATT, SNEGSKA (reference sequence). The CDR3 totals 15 residues. The CDR3 bases are TGCAGTGCTCCCCTCCGGACCCGAAGTAGGGAAAAACTGTTTTTT. Its protein product is CSAPLRTRSREKLFF.

This clonotype has more than one count but fewer than ten. CDR3 protein: CASSLAGLETQYF. DNA for the CDR3: TGTGCCAGCAGTTTAGCCGGGCTGGAGACCCAGTACTTC. V gene TRBV28 combines with J gene TRBJ2-5; D unclear. V lost 2 bases and J 5 bases, leaving 9 bases between the germline ends. This CDR3 has 13 amino acids. Germline V gene data show CDR1 as MDHEN and CDR2 as SYDVKM.

V and J are TRBV3-1 and TRBJ1-1; D unresolved. CDR1 is LGHDT, CDR2 YNNKEL, per germline (reference sequence). The CDR3 covers 14 residues. V dropped 0 bases and J dropped 1 base, with 6 bases sitting between them. The CDR3 nucleotides are TGTGCCAGCAGCCAAGACTACAAGAACACTGAAGCTTTCTTT. This codes for CASSQDYKNTEAFF.

This clonotype was detected a few times. The chain is built from TRBV5-1 and TRBJ2-7, with 9 bases lining up with TRBD1. The length of the CDR3 is 14 residues. J lost 0 bases, V lost 4 bases, and 2 bases had no gene match. CDR1 is SGHRS, CDR2 YFSETQ, per germline. CDR3 bases: TGCGCCAGCAGCCAACAGGGGGCCTCCTACGAGCAGTACTTC. It codes for CASSQQGASYEQYF.

In this sample, this clonotype turned up a few times. This rearrangement joins TRBV5-1 to TRBJ1-6, with D perhaps TRBD1 (5 bases). Trimming cost V 0 bases and J 6 bases, with 7 bases left between them. The CDR3 length is 14 residues. Germline CDR1 is SGHRS and CDR2 is YFSETQ. CDR3 coding DNA: TGCGCCAGCAGCTTGGAGGGGTTTAATTCACCCCTCCACTTT. This encodes CASSLEGFNSPLHF.

The chain has TRBV5-1 and TRBJ2-1; 13 bases are shared with TRBD2. The CDR3 runs to 15 residues. The germline CDR1 and CDR2 sequences are SGHRS and YFSETQ. J gave up 7 bases and V 4 bases, and 5 bases lay outside the gene matches. CDR3 in amino acids: CASSPGTSGTNEQFF. CDR3 DNA: TGCGCCAGCAGCCCCGGGACTAGCGGGACGAATGAGCAGTTCTTC.

This clonotype was seen a few times. The rearrangement uses TRBV24-1 and TRBJ2-5; D gene uncertain. Germline V CDR1 and CDR2: KGHDR, SFDVKD. CDR3 length: 15 residues. Trimming pared 0 bases from V and 5 bases from J, leaving 12 bases between. The CDR3 spells CATSDLQKGWETQYF. The CDR3 DNA reads TGTGCCACCAGTGATTTGCAAAAGGGCTGGGAGACCCAGTACTTC.

The chain combines TRBV7-3 with TRBJ2-1; 7 bases are a match to TRBD2. J gave up 2 bases and V 3 bases, and 4 bases lay outside the gene matches. This CDR3 has 15 residues. Germline V gene lookup returns CDR1 SGHTA and CDR2 FQGTGA. This chain's CDR3 is CASSFLADAYNEQFF. Here the CDR3 DNA reads TGTGCCAGCAGCTTCCTAGCGGACGCCTACAATGAGCAGTTCTTC.

The chain has TRBV7-2 and TRBJ2-7; D gene unclear. This CDR3 has 13 residues. Germline loops: CDR1 SGHTA, CDR2 FQGNSA. The germline V and J ends were trimmed by 5 bases and 0 bases, with 8 bases remaining between them. The CDR3 sequence: CASSAASSYEQYF. The DNA of the CDR3 is TGTGCCAGCAGCGCCGCAAGCTCCTACGAGCAGTACTTC.

Ten or more counts support this clonotype. The chain combines TRBV7-9 with TRBJ2-1; the match to TRBD2 covers 10 bases. Germline assignment: CDR1 SEHNR and CDR2 FQNEAQ (reference sequence). V shed 2 bases, J shed 7 bases, and the junction held 11 bases outside the gene matches. The CDR3 covers 17 residues. CDR3 DNA: TGTGCCAGCAGCTTATTCGGCTCACTAGCGGGACCAAATGAGCAGTTCTTC. This translates into CASSLFGSLAGPNEQFF.

V gene TRBV5-1 combines with J gene TRBJ2-1; 10 bases fit TRBD1. CDR1 and CDR2 (germline): SGHRS, YFSETQ. With V trimmed by 4 bases and J by 8 bases, 9 bases remained unmatched. This CDR3 comprises 15 residues. The CDR3 nucleotides read TGCGCCAGCAGCCGAAGGGGGGACAGGGGCGATGAGCAGTTCTTC. It is translated as CASSRRGDRGDEQFF.

In its sample, this clonotype was seen many times. The chain couples TRBV12-3 or TRBV12-4 to TRBJ2-1, with D perhaps matching TRBD2 (5 bases). Deletions cut 5 bases from V and 10 bases from J, with 18 bases between. The CDR3 sequence is 14 residues long. The CDR3 coding sequence is TGTGCCAGCAGTCTTCCGGGCCTAGCCCGGGAGCAGTTCTTC. This gives the protein CASSLPGLAREQFF.

The chain combines TRBV6-5 with TRBJ2-1; TRBD1 matches at 7 bases. This CDR3 comprises 15 residues. Losses at the gene ends were 6 bases for V and 4 bases for J; bases not matched to a gene: 9. CDR1 MNHEY and CDR2 SVGAGI come from the germline V gene. This chain's CDR3 is CASSDRVRMYNEQFF. CDR3 bases: TGTGCCAGCAGCGACAGGGTTCGGATGTACAATGAGCAGTTCTTC.

This clonotype occurred many times. The rearrangement uses TRBV7-2 and TRBJ2-5, with 15 nucleotides matching TRBD2. Germline-derived CDR1 and CDR2 are SGHTA and FQGNSA. Unmatched junction bases numbered 6, after V lost 5 bases and J lost 5 bases. CDR3 size: 16 residues. The DNA of the CDR3 is TGTGCCAGCAGCCAGGGACTAGCGGGAGGAAGGGAGACCCAGTACTTC. Protein product: CASSQGLAGGRETQYF.